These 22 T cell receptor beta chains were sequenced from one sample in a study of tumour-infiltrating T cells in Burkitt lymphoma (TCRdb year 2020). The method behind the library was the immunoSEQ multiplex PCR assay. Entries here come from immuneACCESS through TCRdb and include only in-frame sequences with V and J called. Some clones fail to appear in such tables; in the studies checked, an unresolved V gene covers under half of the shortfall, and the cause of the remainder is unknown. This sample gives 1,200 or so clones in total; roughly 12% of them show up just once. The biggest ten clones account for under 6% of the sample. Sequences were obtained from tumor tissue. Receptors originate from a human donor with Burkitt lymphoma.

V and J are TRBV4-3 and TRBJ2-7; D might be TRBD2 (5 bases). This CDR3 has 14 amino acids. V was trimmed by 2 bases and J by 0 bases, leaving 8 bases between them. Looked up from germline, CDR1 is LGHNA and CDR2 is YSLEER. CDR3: CASSQRTGSYEQYF. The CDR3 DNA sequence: TGCGCCAGCAGCCAAAGGACTGGCTCCTACGAGCAGTACTTC.

The CDR3, as DNA: TGTGCCAGCAGCGTAACTCCATCCTACAATGAGCAGTTCTTC. This gives the protein CASSVTPSYNEQFF. The genes are TRBV9 and TRBJ2-1; D gene unclear. V gave up 1 base and J gave up 1 base, with 6 bases separating them. The CDR3 is made up of 14 amino acids. Per the germline V gene, CDR1 is SGDLS and CDR2 is YYNGEE.

The CDR3 is CASSHVADGSYEQYF. CDR3 sequence (DNA): TGCGCCAGCAGCCATGTGGCGGACGGCTCCTACGAGCAGTACTTC. This chain joins TRBV4-1 and TRBJ2-7; D is undetermined. Trimming took off 3 bases at V and 0 bases at J, with 12 bases between the two ends. Germline CDR1 MGHRA, CDR2 YSYEKL. The CDR3 consists of 15 residues.

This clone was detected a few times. CDR3: CASSVGTSHEQYF. The CDR3 DNA follows: TGTGCCAGCAGCGTAGGGACTAGTCACGAGCAGTACTTC. The chain combines TRBV9 with TRBJ2-7; 7 bases fit TRBD2. Trimming took 0 bases from V and 5 from J; bases not matched to a gene: 2. The CDR3 length is 13 residues. The germline gives CDR1 SGDLS, CDR2 YYNGEE.

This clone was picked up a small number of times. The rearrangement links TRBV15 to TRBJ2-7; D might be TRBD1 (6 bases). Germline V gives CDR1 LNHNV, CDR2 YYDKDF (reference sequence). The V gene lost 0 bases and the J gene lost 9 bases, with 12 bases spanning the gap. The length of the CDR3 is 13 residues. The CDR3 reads CATSRDISRGQYF. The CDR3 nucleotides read TGTGCCACCAGCAGAGATATCAGCAGGGGGCAGTACTTC.

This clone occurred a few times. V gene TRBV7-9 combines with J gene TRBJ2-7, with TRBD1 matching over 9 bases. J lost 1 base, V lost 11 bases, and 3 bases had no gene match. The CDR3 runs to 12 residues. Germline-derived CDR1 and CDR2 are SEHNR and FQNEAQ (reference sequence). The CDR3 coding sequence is TGTGCCGGACAGGGGCCTTCCTACGAGCAGTACTTC. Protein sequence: CAGQGPSYEQYF.

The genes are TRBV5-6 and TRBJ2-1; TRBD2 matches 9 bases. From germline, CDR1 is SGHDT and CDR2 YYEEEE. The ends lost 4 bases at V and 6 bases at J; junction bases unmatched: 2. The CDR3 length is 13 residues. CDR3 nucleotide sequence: TGTGCCAGCAGCCGCGGGGGGGTCAATGAGCAGTTCTTC. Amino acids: CASSRGGVNEQFF.

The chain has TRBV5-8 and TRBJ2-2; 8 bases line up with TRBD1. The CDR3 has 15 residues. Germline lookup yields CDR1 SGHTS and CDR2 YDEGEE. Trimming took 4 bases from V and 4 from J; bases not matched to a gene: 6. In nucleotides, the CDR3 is TGTGCCAGCAGCCCTCGGACAGGGTTCACCGGGGAGCTGTTTTTT. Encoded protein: CASSPRTGFTGELFF.

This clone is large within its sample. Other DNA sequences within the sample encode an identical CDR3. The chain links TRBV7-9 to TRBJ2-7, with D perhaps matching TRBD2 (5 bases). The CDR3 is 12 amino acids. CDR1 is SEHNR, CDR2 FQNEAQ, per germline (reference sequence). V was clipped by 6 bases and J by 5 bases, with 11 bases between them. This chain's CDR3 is CASSPDGDEQYF. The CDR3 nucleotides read TGTGCCAGCAGTCCGGACGGGGACGAGCAGTACTTC.

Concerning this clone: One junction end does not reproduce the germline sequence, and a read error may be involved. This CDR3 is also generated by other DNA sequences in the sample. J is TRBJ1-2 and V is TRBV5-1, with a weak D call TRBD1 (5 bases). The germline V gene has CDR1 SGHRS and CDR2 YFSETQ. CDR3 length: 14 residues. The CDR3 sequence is CASSRTQGPGGYTF. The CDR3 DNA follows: TGTGCCAGCAGCCGCACTCAGGGTCCGGGGGGCTACACCTTC. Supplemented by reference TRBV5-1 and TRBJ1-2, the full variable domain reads KAGVTQTPRYLIKTRGQQVTLSCSPISGHRSVSWYQQTPGQGLQFLFEYFSETQRNKGNFPGRFSGRQFSNSRSEMNVSTLELGDSALYLCASSRTQGPGGYTFGSGTRLTVV.

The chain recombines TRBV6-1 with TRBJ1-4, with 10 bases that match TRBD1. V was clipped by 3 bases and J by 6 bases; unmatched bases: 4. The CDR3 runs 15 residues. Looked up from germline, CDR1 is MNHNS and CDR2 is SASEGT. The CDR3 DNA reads TGTGCCAGCAGTGACAAGACAGGGGGCGATGAAAAACTGTTTTTT. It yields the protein CASSDKTGGDEKLFF.

The CDR3, as DNA: TGCGCCAGCAGCACAGGAACATTGAACACTGAAGCTTTCTTT. Amino acid sequence: CASSTGTLNTEAFF. The chain recombines TRBV5-1 with TRBJ1-1; D might be TRBD1 (5 bases). CDR3 size: 14 residues. Germline CDR1 is SGHRS and CDR2 is YFSETQ. Trimming removed 4 bases from V and 0 bases from J, with 10 bases in between.

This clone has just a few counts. This chain's CDR3 is CASSPRATNEKLFF. CDR3 in DNA: TGTGCCAGCAGCCCCAGGGCCACTAATGAAAAACTGTTTTTT. The chain has TRBV7-9 and TRBJ1-4; possible D gene TRBD1, 5 bases. V lost 5 bases and J 2 bases, leaving 9 bases between the germline ends. CDR1 and CDR2 (germline): SEHNR, FQNEAQ (reference sequence). This CDR3 is built from 14 residues.

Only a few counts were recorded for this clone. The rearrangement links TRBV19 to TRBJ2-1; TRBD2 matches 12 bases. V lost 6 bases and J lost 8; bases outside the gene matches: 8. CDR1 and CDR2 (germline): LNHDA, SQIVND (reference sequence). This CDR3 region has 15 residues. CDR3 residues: CASSRTSGNYDEQFF. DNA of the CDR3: TGTGCCAGTAGCAGGACTAGCGGGAATTACGATGAGCAGTTCTTC.

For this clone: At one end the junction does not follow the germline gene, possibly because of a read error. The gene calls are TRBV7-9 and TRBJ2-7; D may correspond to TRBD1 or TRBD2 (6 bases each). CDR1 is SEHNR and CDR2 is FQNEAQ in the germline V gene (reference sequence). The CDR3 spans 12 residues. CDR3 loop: CASSLDAGQTGF. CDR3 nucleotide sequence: TGTGCCAGCAGCTTAGATGCGGGACAAACCGGTTTC.

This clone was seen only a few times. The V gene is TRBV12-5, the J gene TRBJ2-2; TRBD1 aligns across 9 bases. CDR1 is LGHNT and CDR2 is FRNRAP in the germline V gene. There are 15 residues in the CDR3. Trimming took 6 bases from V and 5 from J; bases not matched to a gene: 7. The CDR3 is CASGTGQGGTGELFF. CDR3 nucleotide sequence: TGTGCTAGTGGAACGGGACAGGGTGGGACCGGGGAGCTGTTTTTT.

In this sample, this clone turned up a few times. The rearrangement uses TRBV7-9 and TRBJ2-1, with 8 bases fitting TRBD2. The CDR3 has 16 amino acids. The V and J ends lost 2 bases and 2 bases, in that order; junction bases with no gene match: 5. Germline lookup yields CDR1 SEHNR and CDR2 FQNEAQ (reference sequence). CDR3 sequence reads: CASSLIAGGPYNEQFF. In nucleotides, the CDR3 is TGTGCCAGCAGCTTAATTGCGGGGGGCCCCTACAATGAGCAGTTCTTC.

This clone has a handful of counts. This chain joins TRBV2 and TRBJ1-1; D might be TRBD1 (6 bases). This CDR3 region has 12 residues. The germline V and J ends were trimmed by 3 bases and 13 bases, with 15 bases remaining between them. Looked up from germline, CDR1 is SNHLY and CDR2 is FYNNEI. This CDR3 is CASSDRGEGNFF. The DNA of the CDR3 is TGTGCCAGCAGTGATAGGGGGGAAGGGAATTTCTTT.

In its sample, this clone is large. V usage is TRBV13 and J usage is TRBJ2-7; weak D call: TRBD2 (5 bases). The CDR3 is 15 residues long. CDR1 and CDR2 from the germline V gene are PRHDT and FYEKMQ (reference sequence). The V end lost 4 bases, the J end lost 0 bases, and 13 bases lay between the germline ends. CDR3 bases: TGTGCCAGCAGCTCACGGACTGGGAACTCCTACGAGCAGTACTTC. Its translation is CASSSRTGNSYEQYF.

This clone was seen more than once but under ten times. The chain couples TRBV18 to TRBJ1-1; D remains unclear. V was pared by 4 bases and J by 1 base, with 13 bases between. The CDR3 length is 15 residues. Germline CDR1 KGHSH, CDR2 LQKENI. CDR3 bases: TGTGCCAGCTCACGGGCACGGGCAGGGAACACTGAAGCTTTCTTT. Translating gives CASSRARAGNTEAFF.

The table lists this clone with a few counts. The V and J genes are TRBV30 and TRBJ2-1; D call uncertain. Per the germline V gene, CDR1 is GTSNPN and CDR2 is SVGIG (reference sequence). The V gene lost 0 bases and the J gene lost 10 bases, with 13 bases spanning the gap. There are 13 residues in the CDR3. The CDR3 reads CAWSVQTSGEQFF. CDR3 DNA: TGTGCCTGGAGTGTACAGACCTCCGGCGAGCAGTTCTTC.

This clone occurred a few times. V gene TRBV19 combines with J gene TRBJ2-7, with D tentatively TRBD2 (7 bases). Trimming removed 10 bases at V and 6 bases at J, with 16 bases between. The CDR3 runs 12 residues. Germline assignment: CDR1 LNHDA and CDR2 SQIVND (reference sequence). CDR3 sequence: CATGWGGREQYF. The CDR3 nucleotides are TGTGCCACCGGGTGGGGGGGCCGCGAGCAGTACTTC.